Below are 3 T cell receptor beta chains sequenced from a single sample in a study of tissue T cells after allogeneic stem cell transplantation (dated by TCRdb to between 2021 and 2024). Libraries were prepared through the immunoSEQ multiplex PCR assay. TCRdb provides this immuneACCESS table in a form limited to in-frame rearrangements. Some clones are lacking; in checked studies, under half of them reflect an unresolved V gene, and why the rest are absent is not known. This sample has tens of thousands of clones in its table, and about 73% of those were observed once. Clones ranked in the top ten supply approximately 0.5% of the sample. The sequenced material came from sorted cells pooled from one or two spleens. Receptors were obtained from a pool of C57BL/6 mice in good health.

This clone was detected a few times. Gene names follow the mouse nomenclature. The sequence runs out 1 residue before the end of the CDR3; the remainder is reconstructed from the germline J gene. This sequence joins TRBV13-3 and TRBJ2-7; D is possibly TRBD2 (5 bases). V lost 0 bases to trimming and J lost 0 bases, with 10 bases between them. The CDR3 sequence is 15 residues long. Germline V gene data show CDR1 as NNHDY and CDR2 as SYVADS. CDR3 bases read: TGTGCCAGCAGTGATGCATCTGGGAGCTCCTATGAACAGTAC. It specifies CASSDASGSSYEQY. The entire CDR3 is CASSDASGSSYEQYF.

This clone was counted a single time. The listed genes are named as in mouse. The read halts 1 residue ahead of the CDR3 end, with the missing end drawn from the germline J gene. The chain is built from TRBV20 and TRBJ1-1; TRBD1 agrees at 8 bases. V dropped 3 bases and J dropped 0; count of bases not matched to a gene: 3. In germline, CDR1 is GFQATS, CDR2 STVNSAI. CDR3 length equals 14 residues. CDR3 residues: CGARDRGANTEVFF. The sequenced part of the CDR3 DNA is TGTGGTGCTAGAGACAGGGGTGCAAACACAGAAGTCTTC.

On this clone itself: Gene names and germline refer to mouse. The read stops 1 residue short of the end of the CDR3; the missing end is completed from the germline J gene. This rearrangement joins TRBV23 to TRBJ2-1; the D call of TRBD1 is as the table states it, not checked on the DNA. The germline gives CDR1 KGHTA, CDR2 FQNQQP. The CDR3 has 16 residues. The part of the CDR3 DNA that was read is TGCTCCAGCAGTCAACAAGGGACAGGGGTCTATGCTGAGCAGTTC. As protein: CSSSQQGTGVYAEQF. The full CDR3 protein reads CSSSQQGTGVYAEQFF.